What follows are 4 T cell receptor beta chains derived from one specimen sequenced in a study of PD-1 blockade in classical Hodgkin lymphoma. Generated by immunoSEQ multiplex PCR, the TCRdb table keeps only in-frame clones and is missing some. The sample shows roughly 7,000 clones, about 82% of them seen only once. In every patient, relapse followed autologous stem cell transplantation, while exposure to brentuximab vedotin differed. Source: peripheral blood mononuclear cells (PBMCs), taken before the second cycle of nivolumab. The origin of the receptors is a human donor with classical Hodgkin lymphoma.

V is TRBV6-5 and J is TRBJ2-1; tentative D call: TRBD1 (6 bases). This CDR3 has 15 amino acids. CDR1 MNHEY and CDR2 SVGAGI come from the germline V gene. Trimming pared 6 bases from V and 2 bases from J, leaving 14 bases between. The CDR3 sequence: CASRLTGSTYNEQFF. The CDR3 DNA sequence: TGTGCCAGCAGACTTACAGGGAGCACCTACAATGAGCAGTTCTTC.

The chain joins TRBV11-3 to TRBJ2-1, with TRBD2 identical over 9 bases. In germline, CDR1 is SGHNT, CDR2 YENEEA. The V gene end was trimmed by 3 bases and the J gene end by 5 bases; junction bases not matched to a gene: 8. The CDR3 extends over 16 amino acids. The DNA of the CDR3 is TGTGCCAGCAGCTTTACTAGCGGGCCCCCGAACAATGAGCAGTTCTTC. Residues: CASSFTSGPPNNEQFF.

The chain recombines TRBV4-3 with TRBJ2-7; TRBD1 matches at 7 bases. Germline lookup yields CDR1 LGHNA and CDR2 YSLEER. This CDR3 has 14 amino acids. The J segment lost 2 bases and the V segment lost 0 bases, leaving 1 base of the junction unmatched. In nucleotides, the CDR3 is TGCGCCAGCAGCCAAGAACAGGGGCCCTACGAGCAGTACTTC. It codes for CASSQEQGPYEQYF.

The rearrangement uses TRBV28 and TRBJ2-1; TRBD2 agrees at 7 bases. Trimming removed 7 bases from V and 7 bases from J; junction bases left unmatched: 10. The CDR3 covers 14 residues. Germline CDR1 is MDHEN and CDR2 is SYDVKM. The DNA for the CDR3 is TGTGCCAGCATAGGGATGACTAGCAGGAATGAGCAGTTCTTC. It is translated as CASIGMTSRNEQFF.